This T cell receptor beta chain was sequenced for a study of metastatic and nonmetastatic thyroid tumors. Study summary: Repertoire data that came from the blood and tumor or nodule tissue of malignant and benign thyroid patients were compared.

Trimming took 6 bases from V and 10 from J; bases not matched to a gene: 8. This CDR3 comprises 13 residues. The entire patient cohort was treatment-naive prior to thyroid surgery. This clone has a handful of counts. TCRdb reprocessed the PCR reads via MiXCR. The sample consists of tens of thousands of clones, 9% to 15% of them appearing once. The clonotype was recovered from a male donor with papillary thyroid cancer or a benign thyroid nodule (not recorded which). Some clones in this sample may be carry-over from other donors' samples. Sequenced: blood. The chain uses TRBV12-3 or TRBV12-4 and TRBJ2-1; 8 positions match TRBD1. CDR3 protein: CASSYRTGGEQFF. CDR3 sequence (DNA): TGTGCCAGCAGCTATCGAACAGGGGGAGAGCAGTTCTTC.